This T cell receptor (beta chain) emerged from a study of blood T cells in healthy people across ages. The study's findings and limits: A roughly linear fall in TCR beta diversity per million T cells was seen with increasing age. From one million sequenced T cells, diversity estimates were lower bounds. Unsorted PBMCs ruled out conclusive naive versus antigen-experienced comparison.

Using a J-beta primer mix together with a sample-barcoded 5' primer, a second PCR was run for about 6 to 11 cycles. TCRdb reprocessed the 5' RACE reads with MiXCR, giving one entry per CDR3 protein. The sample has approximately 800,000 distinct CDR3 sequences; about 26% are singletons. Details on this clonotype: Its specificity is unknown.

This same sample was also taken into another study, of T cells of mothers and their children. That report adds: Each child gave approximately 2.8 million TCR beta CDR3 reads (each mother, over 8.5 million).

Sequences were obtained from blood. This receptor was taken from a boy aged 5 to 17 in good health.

The CDR3 loop is CSADRNEQFF. For the CDR3, the DNA is TGCAGCGCTGACCGCAATGAGCAGTTCTTC. The V call is TRBV29-1, the J call TRBJ2-1; D ambiguous. Germline-derived CDR1 and CDR2 are SQVTM and ANQGSEA. The CDR3 is 10 residues long. V shed 7 bases and J shed 6 bases, with 7 bases lying between them.